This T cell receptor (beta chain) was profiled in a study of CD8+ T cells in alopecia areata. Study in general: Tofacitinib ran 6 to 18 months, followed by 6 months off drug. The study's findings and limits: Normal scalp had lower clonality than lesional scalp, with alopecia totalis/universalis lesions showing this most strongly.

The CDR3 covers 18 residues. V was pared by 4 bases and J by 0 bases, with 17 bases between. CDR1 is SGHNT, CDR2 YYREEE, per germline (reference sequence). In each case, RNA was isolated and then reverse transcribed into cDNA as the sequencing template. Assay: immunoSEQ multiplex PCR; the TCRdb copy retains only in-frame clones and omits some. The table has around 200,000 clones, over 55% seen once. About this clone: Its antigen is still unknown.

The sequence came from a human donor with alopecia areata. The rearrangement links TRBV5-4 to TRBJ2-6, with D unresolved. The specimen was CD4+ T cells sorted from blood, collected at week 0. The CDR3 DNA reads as TGTGCCAGCAGCGATAATGATGTACGAGCCTCTGGGGCCAACGTCCTGACTTTC. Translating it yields CASSDNDVRASGANVLTF.